This T cell receptor beta chain stems from a study of cytomegalovirus exposure and HLA in healthy donors. This table comes from immunoSEQ multiplex PCR, and its TCRdb copy is limited to in-frame clones, with some not included. The top ten clones hold roughly 4.2% of a sample with under 130,000 clones, about 85% of them seen once. General observations from the study: The listing of roughly 160 TCR beta chains classed them as cytomegalovirus-associated. While the bulk of TCR sequences proved rare, some public TCRs turned up in many donors.

The V and J ends lost 6 bases and 4 bases respectively, with 18 bases between them. Germline loops: CDR1 SNHLY, CDR2 FYNNEI. This CDR3 region has 15 residues. With regard to this clone: What it recognizes is unknown.

This TCR derives from a woman aged 18-29 years in good health and CMV-seropositive. V usage is TRBV2 and J usage is TRBJ1-2; maybe TRBD1 (6 bases). Sequences were obtained from PBMCs. CDR3 in amino acids: CASSAPGERLYGYTF. The CDR3 region has the DNA TGTGCCAGCAGCGCCCCAGGGGAACGGCTCTATGGCTACACCTTC.